These T cell receptor beta chains were read from a single sample in a study of blood T cell repertoires in COVID-19. Produced via immunoSEQ multiplex PCR; TCRdb's table is partial and in-frame only. The profile shows under 500,000 clones, 70% to 90% of them singletons. What was sequenced was PBMCs or T cells enriched from blood (not recorded which). All receptors derive from a woman between 18 and 29 years old with acute COVID-19. The CDR3 runs from the conserved cysteine through the conserved F or W. The D gene is left open where the match is weak. The listing skips clone size in some rows; elsewhere it reads once, few, many or a size class.

abundance	v_gene	d_gene	j_gene	CDR3nt	CDR3aa
NA	TRBV7-2	NA	TRBJ1-3	TGTGCCAGCAGCTCCGAGGGAGGGTTTATTAGTGGAAACACCATATATTTT	CASSSEGGFISGNTIYF
NA	TRBV7-9	NA	TRBJ2-5	TGTGCCAGCAGCTTAGTGGCACAAGAGACCCAGTACTTC	CASSLVAQETQYF
few	TRBV28	NA	TRBJ1-1	TGTGCCAGCAGTCCCGGGGTGGGCACTGAAGCTTTCTTT	CASSPGVGTEAFF
once	TRBV19	TRBD1	TRBJ1-2	TGTGCCAGTAAGGAGAGAGACAGGGGAGGCTACACCTTC	CASKERDRGGYTF
once	TRBV7-2	TRBD1	TRBJ1-1	TGTGCCAGCAGCTCTACAGGGGGCTCGAACACTGAAGCTTTCTTT	CASSSTGGSNTEAFF
NA	TRBV11-3	NA	TRBJ2-3	TGTGCCAGCAGGTTGTCGGGCACAGATACGCAGTATTTT	CASRLSGTDTQYF
NA	TRBV6-4	NA	TRBJ1-1	TGTGCCAGCAGTGACTCCTGGCGGCCCCTTAACACTGAAGCTTTCTTT	CASSDSWRPLNTEAFF
once	TRBV9	TRBD1	TRBJ1-2	TGTGCCAGCAGCGTCGGACAGGGCAGCTATGGCTACACCTTC	CASSVGQGSYGYTF
NA	TRBV19	NA	TRBJ1-5	TGTGCCAGTAGAGGAGCAATTTATCAGCCCCAGCATTTT	CASRGAIYQPQHF
NA	TRBV24-1	TRBD2	TRBJ2-7	TGTGCCACCAGTGACCCGGCTAGCGGGAGCTACGAGCAGTACTTC	CATSDPASGSYEQYF
NA	TRBV6-5	TRBD2	TRBJ2-5	TGTGCCAGCAGTCGCGGGGAGGGGGAGACCCAGTACTTC	CASSRGEGETQYF
NA	TRBV28	TRBD1	TRBJ1-2	TGTGCCAGCAGTTCCAGGGGGTCTACCAACTCTGGCTACACCTTC	CASSSRGSTNSGYTF
NA	TRBV12-3/TRBV12-4	NA	TRBJ1-1	TGTGCCAGCAGTTATAGGAAGGGGGATGAAGCTTTCTTT	CASSYRKGDEAFF
NA	TRBV29-1	TRBD2	TRBJ2-1	TGCAGCGTAGATACTAGCGGGGGGGCGAATGAGCAGTTCTTC	CSVDTSGGANEQFF
NA	TRBV18	NA	TRBJ1-2	TGTGCCAGCTCACCACCGGTGGACAGAAACTATGGCTACACCTTC	CASSPPVDRNYGYTF
few	TRBV19	NA	TRBJ1-1	TGTGCCAGTAGGTCCCAGGGGAGTGTGAACACTGAAGCTTTCTTT	CASRSQGSVNTEAFF
NA	TRBV27	TRBD1	TRBJ1-6	TGTGCCAGCAGTGGGACAGGGAGAGGGTATAATTCACCCCTCCACTTT	CASSGTGRGYNSPLHF
NA	TRBV5-1	TRBD1	TRBJ2-3	TGCGCCACCTCCGGGACAGGCTCAGATACGCAGTATTTT	CATSGTGSDTQYF
NA	TRBV28	TRBD2	TRBJ2-3	TGTGCCAGCAGCCCGTCAGCGGGAGGGCTCACAGATACGCAGTATTTT	CASSPSAGGLTDTQYF
NA	TRBV5-1	TRBD2	TRBJ2-7	TGCGCCAGCAGCTTGGCCGGGACTAGCGGGTTCTACGAGCAGTACTTC	CASSLAGTSGFYEQYF
NA	TRBV9	NA	TRBJ2-6	TGTGCCAGCAGCGCGTCTCGAGTCTCTGGGGCCAACGTCCTGACTTTC	CASSASRVSGANVLTF
once	TRBV27	NA	TRBJ1-5	TGTGCCAGCAGTCCAGGGAATAGCAATCAGCCCCAGCATTTT	CASSPGNSNQPQHF
NA	TRBV28	NA	TRBJ1-1	TGTGCCAGCAGTTTGATCGGGGGACTAAACACTGAAGCTTTCTTT	CASSLIGGLNTEAFF
NA	TRBV21-1	NA	TRBJ2-5	TGTGCCAGCAGCAAAGGGACAGGGGTGGAGACCCAGTACTTC	CASSKGTGVETQYF
NA	TRBV28	TRBD2	TRBJ2-2	TGTGCCAAGGTCACTAGCGGGAGGGGTTCTGGCACCGGGGAGCTGTTTTTT	CAKVTSGRGSGTGELFF
NA	TRBV30	NA	TRBJ2-7	TGTGCCTGGAGTCCTTCAACAGGGTTCGCGTACTTC	CAWSPSTGFAYF
NA	TRBV7-8	TRBD1	TRBJ1-1	TGTGCCAGCAGCTATACTCCCGGGACAGGGAACACTGAAGCTTTCTTT	CASSYTPGTGNTEAFF
NA	TRBV5-8	NA	TRBJ1-3	TGTGCCAGCAGCTTGGGCAGGGTATCAGGAAACACCATATATTTT	CASSLGRVSGNTIYF
NA	TRBV5-6	NA	TRBJ2-4	TGTGCCAGCAGCTTGGTGGACAGAGCCAAAAACATTCAGTACTTC	CASSLVDRAKNIQYF
few	TRBV28	TRBD2	TRBJ2-6	TGTGCCAGCAGTTATCTAGCGGGAGGGTTAGGTGGGGCCAACGTCCTGACTTTC	CASSYLAGGLGGANVLTF
NA	TRBV29-1	TRBD1	TRBJ1-1	TGCAGCGCGGACAGGGGCGCGTACACTGAAGCTTTCTTT	CSADRGAYTEAFF
once	TRBV9	NA	TRBJ2-7	TGTGCCAGCAGCGTAGAACCGGGTACCTACGAGCAGTACTTC	CASSVEPGTYEQYF
NA	TRBV5-6	TRBD1	TRBJ2-7	TGTGCCAGCAGCCGGGACAGGGCCTACGAGCAGTACTTC	CASSRDRAYEQYF
NA	TRBV24-1	NA	TRBJ1-4	TGTGCCACCAGTGATTTGTCTGGCAGGGAGGGCACTAATGAAAAACTGTTTTTT	CATSDLSGREGTNEKLFF
NA	TRBV28	TRBD2	TRBJ2-7	TGTGCCAGCAGTTCGGGACTAGCGGGAGGAGACTACGAGCAGTACTTC	CASSSGLAGGDYEQYF
once	TRBV28	TRBD1	TRBJ1-2	TGTGCCAGCAGAGAGACAGGGGGACGTCATGGCTACACCTTC	CASRETGGRHGYTF
NA	TRBV5-1	TRBD1	TRBJ1-3	TGCGCCAGCAAACGGGACAGCTCTGGAAACACCATATATTTT	CASKRDSSGNTIYF
NA	TRBV7-9	TRBD2	TRBJ2-3	TGTGCCAGCATTCTACTAGCGGGATCCCCTAGCACAGATACGCAGTATTTT	CASILLAGSPSTDTQYF
once	TRBV6-5	TRBD1	TRBJ2-7	TGTGCCAGCAGAAAAGGGACAGTGAGCTCCTACGAGCAGTACTTC	CASRKGTVSSYEQYF